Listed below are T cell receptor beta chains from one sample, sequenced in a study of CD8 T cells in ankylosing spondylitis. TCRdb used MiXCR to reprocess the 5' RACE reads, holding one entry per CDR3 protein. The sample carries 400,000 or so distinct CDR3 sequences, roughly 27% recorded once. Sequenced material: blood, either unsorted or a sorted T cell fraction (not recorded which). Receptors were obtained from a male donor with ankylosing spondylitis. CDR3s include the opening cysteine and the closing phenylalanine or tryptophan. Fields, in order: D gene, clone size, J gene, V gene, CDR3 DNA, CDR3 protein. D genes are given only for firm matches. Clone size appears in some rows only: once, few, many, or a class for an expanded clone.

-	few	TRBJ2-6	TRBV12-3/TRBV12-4	TGTGCCAGCAGTTCAAACTTCTTCTCTGGGGCCAACGTCCTGACTTTC	CASSSNFFSGANVLTF
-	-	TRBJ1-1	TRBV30	TGTGCCTGGAGTCCCCGCCGGGGTGAAGCTTTCTTT	CAWSPRRGEAFF
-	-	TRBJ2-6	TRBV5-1	TGCGCCAGCAGCCCTCGTCGGGCCTCTGGCGGGGCCAACGTCCTGACTTTC	CASSPRRASGGANVLTF
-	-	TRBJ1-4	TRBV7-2	TGTGCCAGCAGCTTAGCGGGCTTCACTAATGAAAAACTGTTTTTT	CASSLAGFTNEKLFF
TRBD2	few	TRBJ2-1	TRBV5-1	TGCGCCAGCAGGGAGTGGGGGGGAAGCTACAATGAGCAGTTCTTC	CASREWGGSYNEQFF
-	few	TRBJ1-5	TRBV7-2	TGTGCCAGCAGCTTAGTGGGCAGGGGAAATAGCAATCAGCCCCAGCATTTT	CASSLVGRGNSNQPQHF
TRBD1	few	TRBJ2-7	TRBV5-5	TGTGCCAGCAGCTTCAGTACCTCAGGGGGTACCTACGAGCAGTACTTC	CASSFSTSGGTYEQYF
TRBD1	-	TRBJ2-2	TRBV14	TGTGCCAGCAGCTCTATCGGGACAGGGGCCACCGGGGAGCTGTTTTTT	CASSSIGTGATGELFF
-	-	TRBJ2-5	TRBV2	TGTGCCAGCAACTACAAAGGGGTCGAAGAGACCCAGTACTTC	CASNYKGVEETQYF
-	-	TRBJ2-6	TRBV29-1	TGCAGCGTCTATGAGAGTGGGGCCAACGTCCTGACTTTC	CSVYESGANVLTF
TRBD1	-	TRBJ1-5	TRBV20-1	TGCAGTGCTGGGCCGGGGACAGGGAATCAGCCCCAGCATTTT	CSAGPGTGNQPQHF
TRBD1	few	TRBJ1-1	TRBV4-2	TGTGCCAGCAGCAGGACGGGAGCAGGGGGCAACACTGAAGCTTTCTTT	CASSRTGAGGNTEAFF
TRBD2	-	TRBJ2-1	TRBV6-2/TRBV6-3	TGTGCCAGCATCAACGGGGTAGCGGGAGTTCAGAATGAGCAGTTCTTC	CASINGVAGVQNEQFF
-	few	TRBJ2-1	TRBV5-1	TGCGCCAGCAGCTTGGGGCTTGAGCAGTTCTTC	CASSLGLEQFF
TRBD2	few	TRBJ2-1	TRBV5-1	TGCGCCAGCAGCTTGGCTCCTAGCGGGAGAGCCTACAATGAGCAGTTCTTC	CASSLAPSGRAYNEQFF
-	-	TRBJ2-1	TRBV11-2	TGTGCCAGCAGCTTAGGGCAGATGAATGAGCAGTTCTTC	CASSLGQMNEQFF
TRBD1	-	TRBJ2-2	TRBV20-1	TGCAGTGCCCGACAGGGGGCGGACACCGGGGAGCTGTTTTTT	CSARQGADTGELFF
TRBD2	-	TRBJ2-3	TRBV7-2	TGTGCCAGCAGCATTAGCGGGAGGGGGGTGGATACGCAGTATTTT	CASSISGRGVDTQYF
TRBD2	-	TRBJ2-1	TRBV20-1	TGCAGTGCTATGGACAGCGGGAGGGGACAAGATGAGCAGTTCTTC	CSAMDSGRGQDEQFF
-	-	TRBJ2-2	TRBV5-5	TGTGCCAGCAGCCCTCAGGTTCTGGCCGGGGAGCTGTTTTTT	CASSPQVLAGELFF
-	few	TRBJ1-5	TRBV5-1	TGCGCCAGCAGCTTGGAGGCCGACGATCAGCCCCAGCATTTT	CASSLEADDQPQHF
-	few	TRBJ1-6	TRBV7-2	TGTGCCAGCAGCTTCAATTCACCCCTCCACTTT	CASSFNSPLHF
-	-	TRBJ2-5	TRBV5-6	TGTGCCAGCAGCTTGCCATACGGGACCCAGTACTTC	CASSLPYGTQYF
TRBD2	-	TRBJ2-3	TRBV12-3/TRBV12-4	TGTGCCAGCAGCCCCGCTAGCGGGAGTAGGGGAGATACGCAGTATTTT	CASSPASGSRGDTQYF
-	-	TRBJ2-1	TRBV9	TGTGCCAGCTCTTATTCGGGACTCCAGGGGGGGCAGTTCTTC	CASSYSGLQGGQFF
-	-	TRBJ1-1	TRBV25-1	TGTGCCAGCAGTTCCCGGGAGGTTGTGAACACTGAAGCTTTCTTT	CASSSREVVNTEAFF
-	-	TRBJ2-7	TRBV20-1	TGCAGTGCTAGTAAAGGCCCGGGTTACGAGCAGTACTTC	CSASKGPGYEQYF
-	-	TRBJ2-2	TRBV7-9	TGTGCCAGCAGCTTAAAGGGACTTAATTCCGGGGAGCTGTTTTTT	CASSLKGLNSGELFF
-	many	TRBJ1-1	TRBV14	TGTGCCAGCAGCCAAGGTACACCCGCTGGGGACACTGAAGCTTTCTTT	CASSQGTPAGDTEAFF
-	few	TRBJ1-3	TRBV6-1	TGTGCCAGCAGTGTAAGCGGAAACACCATATATTTT	CASSVSGNTIYF
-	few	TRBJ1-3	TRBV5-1	TGCGCCAGCAGCACGGGTGGTACTGGAAACACCATATATTTT	CASSTGGTGNTIYF
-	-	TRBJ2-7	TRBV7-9	TGTGCCAGCAGCTTAGCCGGCTCCATCTCCTACGAGCAGTACTTC	CASSLAGSISYEQYF
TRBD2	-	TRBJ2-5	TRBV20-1	TGCAGTGCTAGAGACCCTAGCGGGAGGGCGGAGACCCAGTACTTC	CSARDPSGRAETQYF
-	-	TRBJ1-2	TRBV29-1	TGCAGCGTTGAAGGGTGGGTAGGGGCTCTTTATGGCTACACCTTC	CSVEGWVGALYGYTF
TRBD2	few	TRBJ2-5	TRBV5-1	TGCGCCAGCAGCTTGGGACTAGCGGGAGCAGAGACCCAGTACTTC	CASSLGLAGAETQYF
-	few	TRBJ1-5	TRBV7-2	TGTGCCAGCAGCTTAGGATTCGAGAGCCAGCCCCAGCATTTT	CASSLGFESQPQHF
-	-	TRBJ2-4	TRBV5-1	TGCGCCAGCAGCTTTGGTACGGGGCGCCGAAACATTCAGTACTTC	CASSFGTGRRNIQYF
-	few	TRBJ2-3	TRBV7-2	TGTGCCAGCAGCTTTCGTCCAGACCGGCGCACAGATACGCAGTATTTT	CASSFRPDRRTDTQYF
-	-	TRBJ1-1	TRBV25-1	TGTGCCAGCAGTGAATCAATGGGGGCGGGTTGGACTGAAGCTTTCTTT	CASSESMGAGWTEAFF
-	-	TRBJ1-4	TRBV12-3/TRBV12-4	TGTGCCAGCAGAAGACAGGTTACAACTAATGAAAAACTGTTTTTT	CASRRQVTTNEKLFF
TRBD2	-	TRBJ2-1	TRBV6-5	TGTGCCAGCAGTTCCCATAGCGGGAGGGCTTACAATGAGCAGTTCTTC	CASSSHSGRAYNEQFF